This T cell receptor (beta chain) appears in the sequencing data of a study of T-cell memory formation after mild COVID-19. Overall study findings and caveats: A subset of responding clones appeared in pre-infection memory, suggesting cross-reactive memory joined.

One entry per CDR3 protein results from TCRdb running MiXCR on the 5' RACE reads. This table holds around 200,000 distinct CDR3 sequences, 9.5% found once. Comments on this clonotype: Its antigen is not known.

V lost 1 base to trimming and J lost 3 bases, with 3 bases between them. Germline loops: CDR1 SNHLY, CDR2 FYNNEI. The CDR3 is made up of 13 amino acids. The genes are TRBV2 and TRBJ2-2; no firm D call. This TCR derives from a man aged 18 to 30 who had mild COVID-19 (a few samples of this study predate the infection). Cell type and time point are not known. The sample comprised PBMCs or a T cell subset sorted from them (not recorded which). The CDR3 sequence is CASSEGHTGELFF. Here the CDR3 DNA reads TGTGCCAGCAGTGAAGGACACACCGGGGAGCTGTTTTTT.